The 7 T cell receptor beta chains listed next were all sequenced from one sample in a study of PD-L1 blockade in urothelial cancer. Libraries were prepared by immunoSEQ multiplex PCR; TCRdb keeps only in-frame clonotypes and omits some of them. Of about 130,000 clones in the sample, roughly 80% are singletons; the top ten hold 2.5% to 3.5%. The sample's time point: pretreatment peripheral blood. The sample here was PBMCs, taken around atezolizumab (anti-PD-L1) treatment. The source is a man in his fifties or sixties with urothelial cancer.

The chain employs TRBV14 and TRBJ2-1; D gene ambiguous. This CDR3 is built from 14 residues. Germline V gene lookup returns CDR1 SGHDN and CDR2 FVKESK. V lost 6 bases, J lost 5 bases, and 14 bases lay in between. The CDR3 sequence is CASRSTSSHNEQFF. The CDR3 DNA is TGTGCCAGCAGATCAACAAGTTCCCACAATGAGCAGTTCTTC.

V gene TRBV5-8 combines with J gene TRBJ1-2, with D maybe TRBD1 (5 bases). The CDR3 is made up of 13 amino acids. V shed 5 bases and J shed 1 base, with 9 bases lying between them. Germline V CDR1 and CDR2: SGHTS, YDEGEE. This CDR3 reads CASRQESNYGYTF. In DNA form, the CDR3 reads TGTGCCAGCAGACAGGAAAGTAACTATGGCTACACCTTC.

V gene TRBV28 combines with J gene TRBJ2-6; TRBD2 is a possible D gene (5 bases). V was pared by 6 bases and J by 2 bases, with 8 bases between. The CDR3 runs 14 residues. Germline CDR1 is MDHEN and CDR2 is SYDVKM. Here the CDR3 reads CASSTRAGANVLTF. CDR3 in DNA: TGTGCCAGCAGCACTAGAGCTGGGGCCAACGTCCTGACTTTC.

The V gene is TRBV10-3, the J gene TRBJ2-3; 13 bases map to TRBD2. The CDR3 is made up of 17 amino acids. With 2 bases clipped from V and 7 bases from J, the junction kept 9 bases outside the gene matches. From germline, CDR1 is ENHRY and CDR2 SYGVKD. The CDR3: CAISEGTSGIGANTQYF. CDR3 bases: TGTGCCATCAGTGAGGGGACTAGCGGGATAGGGGCTAATACGCAGTATTTT.

The rearrangement uses TRBV15 and TRBJ1-5; 8 bases line up with TRBD1. This CDR3 contains 16 residues. Germline values: CDR1 LNHNV, CDR2 YYDKDF (reference sequence). The V and J ends lost 0 bases and 7 bases, in that order; junction bases with no gene match: 8. DNA of the CDR3: TGTGCCACCAGCAGAGATCGGACAGGGCTTAGGCAGCCCCAGCATTTT. Translation: CATSRDRTGLRQPQHF.

This clone was counted a single time. J is TRBJ2-1 and V is TRBV11-2; 12 bases line up with TRBD2. The CDR3 has 15 amino acids. V lost 5 bases and J lost 8; bases outside the gene matches: 7. Germline CDR1 and CDR2: SGHAT and FQNNGV. The CDR3 loop reads CASSPRTSGVHEQFF. CDR3 bases: TGTGCCAGCAGCCCACGGACTAGCGGGGTACATGAGCAGTTCTTC. The whole variable domain, filled in from reference TRBV11-2 and TRBJ2-1, reads EAGVAQSPRYKIIEKRQSVAFWCNPISGHATLYWYQQILGQGPKLLIQFQNNGVVDDSQLPKDRFSAERLKGVDSTLKIQPAKLEDSAVYLCASSPRTSGVHEQFFGPGTRLTVL.

The V call is TRBV7-2, the J call TRBJ1-6, with 8 bases aligning to TRBD1. Germline lookup yields CDR1 SGHTA and CDR2 FQGNSA. V trimming: 7 bases; J trimming: 9 bases; junction bases outside the gene matches: 8. This CDR3 has 14 amino acids. The CDR3 DNA reads as TGTGCCAGCAAGACAGGGGTGTTTAGTTCACCCCTCCACTTT. Amino acid sequence: CASKTGVFSSPLHF.